This passage covers 25 T cell receptor beta chains from one sample sequenced in a study of T cell responses to AZD1222 COVID-19 vaccine. Using immunoSEQ multiplex PCR, the repertoire was profiled, and TCRdb retains in-frame clones only, with some absent. The data show some 92,000 clones, approximately 90% seen once. Sample: peripheral blood, taken on day 0 of AZD1222 vaccination. These receptor sequences come from an adult in good health.

V is TRBV4-1 and J is TRBJ1-2, with a weak D call TRBD1 (6 bases). Germline CDR1 MGHRA, CDR2 YSYEKL. Trimming removed 3 bases from V and 5 bases from J, with 16 bases in between. The CDR3 is 15 amino acids. The CDR3 bases are TGCGCCAGCAGCCATCCCCCTAGGGGGGAATATGGCTACACCTTC. This gives the protein CASSHPPRGEYGYTF.

V usage is TRBV30 and J usage is TRBJ1-5; 7 nucleotides line up with TRBD1. This CDR3 spans 14 amino acids. The trim removed 2 bases at V and 2 bases at J, leaving 3 bases unmatched. Germline V gives CDR1 GTSNPN, CDR2 SVGIG (reference sequence). CDR3 in amino acids: CAWSSTGGNQPQHF. The DNA of the CDR3 is TGTGCCTGGAGTTCCACAGGGGGCAATCAGCCCCAGCATTTT.

The CDR3 protein is CASSDPGGSYEQYF. CDR3 DNA: TGCGCCAGCAGCGACCCAGGGGGATCCTACGAGCAGTACTTC. This rearrangement joins TRBV5-1 to TRBJ2-7; 7 bases fit TRBD1. CDR3 length: 14 amino acids. The germline gives CDR1 SGHRS, CDR2 YFSETQ. V dropped 4 bases and J dropped 1; count of bases not matched to a gene: 5. The full variable domain, with the rest looked up from reference TRBV5-1 and TRBJ2-7, is KAGVTQTPRYLIKTRGQQVTLSCSPISGHRSVSWYQQTPGQGLQFLFEYFSETQRNKGNFPGRFSGRQFSNSRSEMNVSTLELGDSALYLCASSDPGGSYEQYFGPGTRLTVT.

The rearrangement links TRBV6-1 to TRBJ2-1, with D unclear. This CDR3 is 11 amino acids long. Germline V lookup: CDR1 MNHNS, CDR2 SASEGT. The V end was cut by 2 bases, the J end by 13 bases, with 9 bases between. CDR3 nucleotide sequence: TGTGCCAGCAGTGAACCGCCCGGCCAGTTCTTC. Translated: CASSEPPGQFF.

The V and J genes are TRBV11-1 and TRBJ2-2, with 7 bases matching TRBD1. V shed 5 bases and J 4 bases; nucleotides not matched to a gene: 4. Germline V gene lookup returns CDR1 SGHAT and CDR2 FQDESV (reference sequence). This CDR3 has 14 residues. CDR3 in amino acids: CASSPDRVTGELFF. CDR3 nucleotides: TGTGCCAGCAGCCCCGACAGGGTCACCGGGGAGCTGTTTTTT.

V usage is TRBV19 and J usage is TRBJ1-6; D might be TRBD1 (5 bases). Germline V lookup: CDR1 LNHDA, CDR2 SQIVND (reference sequence). CDR3 length: 13 residues. Trimming took off 4 bases at V and 6 bases at J, with 7 bases between the two ends. This CDR3 is CASSTGFNSPLHF. CDR3 nucleotide sequence: TGTGCCAGTAGTACAGGGTTTAATTCACCCCTCCACTTT.

The V gene is TRBV19, the J gene TRBJ2-1, with 8 bases fitting TRBD1. CDR1 is LNHDA and CDR2 is SQIVND in the germline V gene (reference sequence). The CDR3 has 15 amino acids. J lost 7 bases, V lost 6 bases, and 11 bases had no gene match. In DNA form, the CDR3 reads TGTGCCAGTAGAAACAGGGGGTCGCCGTTTAATGAGCAGTTCTTC. Its protein product is CASRNRGSPFNEQFF.

V and J are TRBV6-1 and TRBJ2-5; D is possibly TRBD1 or TRBD2 (5 bases each). The V gene lost 4 bases and the J gene lost 6 bases, with 21 bases spanning the gap. From germline, CDR1 is MNHNS and CDR2 SASEGT. The CDR3 sequence is 16 residues long. CDR3 in DNA: TGTGCCAGCAGTGCCCCGACAGAGGGGCGCACAAAGACCCAGTACTTC. It translates to CASSAPTEGRTKTQYF.

As regards this clone: Other DNA sequences in the sample encode the same CDR3. The CDR3, as DNA: TGTGCCAGCTCCCTCGAAGAGACCCAGTACTTC. It is translated as CASSLEETQYF. This chain uses TRBV18 with TRBJ2-5; no clear D. Germline V gene data show CDR1 as KGHSH and CDR2 as LQKENI. V was clipped by 6 bases and J by 3 bases, with 5 bases between them. This CDR3 region has 11 residues.

The gene calls are TRBV4-2 and TRBJ1-5; D is uncertain. Germline CDR1 and CDR2: LGHNA and YNFKEQ. Trimming left V 2 bases short and J 5 bases short, with 4 bases between. The CDR3 covers 12 residues. The CDR3 DNA reads as TGTGCCAGCAGCCAACCTTATCAGCCCCAGCATTTT. This sequence encodes CASSQPYQPQHF.

The chain recombines TRBV6-2 or TRBV6-3 with TRBJ1-5, with TRBD1 matching over 7 bases. This CDR3 spans 14 amino acids. Losses at the gene ends were 6 bases for V and 7 bases for J; bases not matched to a gene: 9. Germline CDR1 is MNHEY and CDR2 is SVGEGT. The CDR3 is CASSSDTGAQPQHF. The CDR3 nucleotides are TGTGCCAGCAGCTCTGATACAGGGGCGCAGCCCCAGCATTTT.

This rearrangement joins TRBV7-9 to TRBJ1-6, with 11 bases matching TRBD1. Losses at the gene ends were 5 bases for V and 8 bases for J; bases not matched to a gene: 17. Germline CDR1 is SEHNR and CDR2 is FQNEAQ (reference sequence). This CDR3 region has 19 residues. DNA of the CDR3: TGTGCCAGCAGCCCTCCTCGGACAGGGGGCTTGGATGGCGATTCACCCCTCCACTTT. Its translation: CASSPPRTGGLDGDSPLHF.

This chain connects TRBV7-2 to TRBJ2-1; 10 bases map to TRBD2. CDR3 length: 16 amino acids. Germline V gene data show CDR1 as SGHTA and CDR2 as FQGNSA. V lost 1 base and J lost 5; bases outside the gene matches: 5. CDR3 coding DNA: TGTGCCAGCAGCTTAGGAGGGCTAGCGGGGGACAATGAGCAGTTCTTC. Encoded protein: CASSLGGLAGDNEQFF.

The rearrangement links TRBV7-2 to TRBJ1-5, with unresolved D. Germline assignment: CDR1 SGHTA and CDR2 FQGNSA. V was shortened by 5 bases and J by 4 bases, with 9 bases between the two germline ends. CDR3 length: 13 residues. CDR3 in amino acids: CASSRYRNQPQHF. The CDR3 DNA follows: TGTGCCAGCAGCAGATACAGAAATCAGCCCCAGCATTTT. The full variable domain, rest sourced from reference TRBV7-2 and TRBJ1-5, is GAGVSQSPSNKVTEKGKDVELRCDPISGHTALYWYRQSLGQGLEFLIYFQGNSAPDKSGLPSDRFSAERTGGSVSTLTIQRTQQEDSAVYLCASSRYRNQPQHFGDGTRLSIL.

The chain carries TRBV5-1 and TRBJ1-2; 10 bases are shared with TRBD1. V lost 3 bases and J lost 6; bases outside the gene matches: 2. The CDR3 runs to 13 residues. The V gene's germline CDR1 is SGHRS and CDR2 YFSETQ. Written as DNA, the CDR3 is TGCGCCAGCAGCTCTGGACAGGGGGATGGCTACACCTTC. Its protein is CASSSGQGDGYTF. Looking up the rest from reference TRBV5-1 and TRBJ1-2 gives the full variable domain: KAGVTQTPRYLIKTRGQQVTLSCSPISGHRSVSWYQQTPGQGLQFLFEYFSETQRNKGNFPGRFSGRQFSNSRSEMNVSTLELGDSALYLCASSSGQGDGYTFGSGTRLTVV.

The CDR3 is CASRTGTGNTGELFF. CDR3 nucleotides: TGTGCCAGCAGAACCGGGACAGGGAACACCGGGGAGCTGTTTTTT. The chain links TRBV28 to TRBJ2-2; 8 positions match TRBD1. The J segment lost 1 base and the V segment lost 6 bases, leaving 4 bases of the junction unmatched. The V gene's germline CDR1 is MDHEN and CDR2 SYDVKM. This CDR3 is 15 amino acids long.

A few counts support this clone. CDR3 bases: TGCGCCAGCAGCGACCCTCGGCGGGATCCTGGAAACACCATATATTTT. Its translation: CASSDPRRDPGNTIYF. The V and J genes are TRBV4-1 and TRBJ1-3; no reliable D call. The V end was cut by 5 bases, the J end by 2 bases, with 16 bases between. The CDR3 extends over 16 amino acids. Germline V gene sequence: CDR1 MGHRA, CDR2 YSYEKL.

V and J are TRBV27 and TRBJ2-1; 10 bases are shared with TRBD2. J was trimmed by 5 bases and V by 5 bases; bases with no gene match: 6. Germline V gene data show CDR1 as MNHEY and CDR2 as SMNVEV (reference sequence). This CDR3 is built from 15 residues. Here the CDR3 reads CASSQSSGSHNEQFF. DNA for the CDR3: TGTGCCAGCAGTCAATCTAGCGGGAGTCACAATGAGCAGTTCTTC.

This clone came up a few times. The rearrangement uses TRBV5-1 and TRBJ2-1; 9 bases are a match to TRBD1. Germline trimming cut 5 bases from V and 10 bases from J; bases unmatched to any gene: 4. This CDR3 comprises 12 residues. Germline-derived CDR1 and CDR2 are SGHRS and YFSETQ. This chain's CDR3 is CASRRTGDEQFF. The DNA for the CDR3 is TGCGCCAGCAGACGGACAGGGGACGAGCAGTTCTTC.

The rearrangement joins TRBV11-3 to TRBJ1-2; TRBD1 matches 8 bases. V lost 2 bases, J lost 5 bases, and 7 bases stayed unmatched. CDR1 is SGHNT and CDR2 is YENEEA in the germline V gene. The length of the CDR3 is 15 residues. CDR3 sequence: CASSLRQGMIYGYTF. CDR3 DNA sequence: TGTGCCAGCAGCTTACGACAGGGGATGATATATGGCTACACCTTC.

The CDR3 loop reads CTSSQGPRDRDTEAFF. The DNA of the CDR3 is TGCACCAGCAGCCAAGGTCCCCGGGACAGGGACACTGAAGCTTTCTTT. J is TRBJ1-1 and V is TRBV1; the D call TRBD1 from the table was never checked on the DNA. TRBV1 is a known pseudogene. The CDR3 runs 16 residues.

In its sample, this clone was seen a few times. One junction end does not reproduce the germline sequence, and a read error may be involved. The genes are TRBV6-4 and TRBJ2-7; D could derive from TRBD1 or TRBD2 (5 bases each). The CDR3 loop spans 10 amino acids. Germline V gene lookup returns CDR1 MRHNA and CDR2 SNTAGT. This CDR3 reads CASTTRPGRF. The CDR3 nucleotides are TGTGCCAGCACCACCCGGCCGGGACGGTTC.

V gene TRBV29-1 combines with J gene TRBJ1-5; D may be TRBD1 (5 bases). This CDR3 has 13 amino acids. Trimming stripped 4 bases from V and 2 bases from J, with 9 bases between. CDR1 and CDR2 from the germline V gene are SQVTM and ANQGSEA. The CDR3 DNA reads TGCAGCGTTGTAGGGGATGGCAATCAGCCCCAGCATTTT. Amino acids: CSVVGDGNQPQHF.

V is TRBV28 and J is TRBJ1-4; perhaps TRBD1 as D (6 bases). The CDR3 loop spans 17 amino acids. Germline V lookup: CDR1 MDHEN, CDR2 SYDVKM. V was cut by 3 bases and J by 6 bases, with 20 bases left in between. This CDR3 reads CASSLSMREGEDEKLFF. The CDR3 coding sequence is TGTGCCAGCAGTTTGTCGATGCGTGAGGGGGAAGATGAAAAACTGTTTTTT.

J is TRBJ1-6 and V is TRBV4-1; no firm D call. The V gene's germline CDR1 is MGHRA and CDR2 YSYEKL. The CDR3 has 16 residues. V lost 3 bases and J lost 0, with 9 bases in between. In DNA form, the CDR3 reads TGCGCCAGCAGCCAGAACCCCAGCTCCTATAATTCACCCCTCCACTTT. Translation gives CASSQNPSSYNSPLHF.